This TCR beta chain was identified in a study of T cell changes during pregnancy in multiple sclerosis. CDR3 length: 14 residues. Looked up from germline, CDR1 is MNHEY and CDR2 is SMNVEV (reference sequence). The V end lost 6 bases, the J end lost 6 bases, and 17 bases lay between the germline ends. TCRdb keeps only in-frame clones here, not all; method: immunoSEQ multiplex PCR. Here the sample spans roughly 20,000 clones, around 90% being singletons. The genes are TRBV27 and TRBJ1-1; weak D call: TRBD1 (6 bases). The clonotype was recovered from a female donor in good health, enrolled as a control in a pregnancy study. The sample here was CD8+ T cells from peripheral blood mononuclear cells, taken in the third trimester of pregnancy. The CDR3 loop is CASRRAGVKAEAFF. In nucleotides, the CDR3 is TGTGCCAGCAGGAGGGCAGGGGTTAAGGCTGAAGCTTTCTTT.